This is a list of T cell receptor beta chains from one sample in a study of cytomegalovirus exposure and HLA in healthy donors. The assay was immunoSEQ multiplex PCR, and TCRdb's table has in-frame clones only and misses some. The repertoire holds approximately 190,000 clones, with over 75% as singletons. What was sequenced was PBMCs. The receptors were sampled from a man aged 40-49 years in good health and CMV-seropositive. CDR3s include the opening cysteine and the closing phenylalanine or tryptophan. Fields, in order: J gene, V gene, D gene, clone size, CDR3 DNA, CDR3 protein. A D gene is named only where the DNA matches it firmly. For some rows the clone size is stated as once, few or many, or as a class when expanded; others skip it.

TRBJ2-7,TRBV7-2,TRBD1,-,TGTGCCAGCAGCTTAGCGGGACAGGTGCCCTACGAGCAGTACTTC,CASSLAGQVPYEQYF
TRBJ2-6,TRBV10-2,TRBD2,-,TGCGCCAGCAGGCCTAGCGGCTCTGGGGCCAACGTCCTGACTTTC,CASRPSGSGANVLTF
TRBJ1-2,TRBV28,-,-,TGTGCCAGCAGTTTATCCGGGACACTGAGTAACTATGGCTACACCTTC,CASSLSGTLSNYGYTF
TRBJ2-3,TRBV12-2,-,-,TGTGCAAGTCGCCCCCGGAAACAGGGGAAGTCCACAGATACGCAGTATTTT,CASRPRKQGKSTDTQYF
TRBJ1-4,TRBV7-2,-,-,TGTGCCAGCAGCTTTCGGGGGTCTAATGAAAAACTGTTTTTT,CASSFRGSNEKLFF
TRBJ1-5,TRBV7-2,TRBD1,-,TGTGCCAGCAGCAGGGACAGGGGAAGCAATCAGCCCCAGCATTTT,CASSRDRGSNQPQHF
TRBJ2-5,TRBV13,TRBD2,-,TGTGCCAGCAGCTTAGTGACTAGCGGATCTCCTACGTTAGAGCAGTACTTC,CASSLVTSGSPTLEQYF
TRBJ2-7,TRBV2,TRBD1,-,TGTGCCAGCAGGGGACAGGGATACTACGAGCAGTACTTC,CASRGQGYYEQYF
TRBJ1-1,TRBV5-1,TRBD1,-,TGCGCCAGCAGCCCGACAGGGACAGAAGCTTTCTTT,CASSPTGTEAFF
TRBJ2-1,TRBV7-2,TRBD1,few,TGTGCCAGCAGCTTAGGGACAGGGCCCTACAATGAGCAGTTCTTC,CASSLGTGPYNEQFF
TRBJ2-7,TRBV19,TRBD2,-,TGTGCCAGTAGTACCCTAGCGGGGGGCTCCTACGAGCAGTACTTC,CASSTLAGGSYEQYF
TRBJ1-6,TRBV7-9,TRBD1,once,TGTGCCAGCAGTCTACCAAGACAGGGAACGGGATCACCCCTCCACTTT,CASSLPRQGTGSPLHF
TRBJ2-5,TRBV7-2,-,-,TGTGCCAGCAGCTCGCAGGGGAGTGGTCAAGAGACCCAGTACTTC,CASSSQGSGQETQYF
TRBJ2-1,TRBV6-6,TRBD2,-,TGTGCCAGCAGTTACTCGATAGTAGCGGGGGGTCATGAGCAGTTCTTC,CASSYSIVAGGHEQFF
TRBJ2-3,TRBV4-3,TRBD1,few,TGCGCCAGCAGCCTCGGGACAGGGTACGCAGATACGCAGTATTTT,CASSLGTGYADTQYF
TRBJ2-5,TRBV11-2,TRBD2,-,TGTGCCAGCAGCTTAAAACCGGGACTAGCGGTGGTGGAGACCCAGTACTTC,CASSLKPGLAVVETQYF
TRBJ1-1,TRBV13,TRBD1,-,TGTGCCAGCAAAGGACAGGGGGCTACTGAAGCTTTCTTT,CASKGQGATEAFF
TRBJ1-1,TRBV5-1,-,-,TGCGCCAGCAGCTCCGAGTCGGAGGCGCGGAACACTGAAGCTTTCTTT,CASSSESEARNTEAFF
TRBJ2-1,TRBV5-6,-,-,TGTGCCAGCAGCAGGGACGCGGGACGGACGTTCAATGAGCAGTTCTTC,CASSRDAGRTFNEQFF
TRBJ2-7,TRBV7-2,-,-,TGTGCCAGCAGTTCCGACGGAGCCTACGAGCAGTACTTC,CASSSDGAYEQYF
TRBJ2-7,TRBV27,-,-,TGTGCCAGCAGTTTATTAGGGGCCGAGCAGTACTTC,CASSLLGAEQYF
TRBJ1-1,TRBV6-5,TRBD1,-,TGTGCCAGCAAAGCCGGGACAGCGAACACTGAAGCTTTCTTT,CASKAGTANTEAFF
TRBJ1-2,TRBV27,-,-,TGTGCCAGCAGTTTTGGACAGATGTATGGCTACACCTTC,CASSFGQMYGYTF
TRBJ2-7,TRBV14,-,-,TGTGCCAGCAGCCAAGAAACAGGCCTCACCTACGAGCAGTACTTC,CASSQETGLTYEQYF
TRBJ2-3,TRBV19,TRBD1,-,TGTGCCAGTAGTATGTACCTCGGGACAGCCCGAAACACAGATACGCAGTATTTT,CASSMYLGTARNTDTQYF
TRBJ1-1,TRBV9,-,-,TGTGCCAGCAGCCCGAGACACGAGACTGAAGCTTTCTTT,CASSPRHETEAFF
TRBJ1-3,TRBV5-1,TRBD1,-,TGCGCCAGCAGCGTTCGACAGGGTGGAAACACCATATATTTT,CASSVRQGGNTIYF
TRBJ1-6,TRBV7-2,-,-,TGTGCCAGCAGCGCGGGACGCCTTAATTCACCCCTCCACTTT,CASSAGRLNSPLHF
TRBJ1-6,TRBV6-5,TRBD1,-,TGTGCCAGCACCCAAACAGGGGGCCTAAATTCACCCCTCCACTTT,CASTQTGGLNSPLHF
TRBJ1-5,TRBV12-5,-,-,TGTGCTAGTGGTTCCCGCGATCAGCCCCAGCATTTT,CASGSRDQPQHF
TRBJ2-3,TRBV18,-,once,TGTGCCAGCTCACCGGGCCAGAGCACAGATACGCAGTATTTT,CASSPGQSTDTQYF
TRBJ2-7,TRBV6-1,TRBD1,-,TGTGCCAGCAGTGATGGGACAGGGGGTGTATACGAGCAGTACTTC,CASSDGTGGVYEQYF
TRBJ2-7,TRBV4-3,TRBD2,-,TGCGCCAGCAGCCTCGGGACTAGCGGAACCTACGAGCAGTACTTC,CASSLGTSGTYEQYF
TRBJ1-2,TRBV18,TRBD1,-,TGTGCCAGCTCCCCCGGTTCTCTGGGACAGGGTGGCTACACCTTC,CASSPGSLGQGGYTF
TRBJ2-1,TRBV10-3,-,-,TGTGCCATCACAGGCTTTCAGGGCCATGAGCAGTTCTTC,CAITGFQGHEQFF
TRBJ1-2,TRBV29-1,TRBD1,-,TGCAGCGTCCCATCGCGGACAGGGGTGGACTATGGCTACACCTTC,CSVPSRTGVDYGYTF
TRBJ1-4,TRBV30,-,-,TGTGCCTGGGGTTTACCAACTCGGGAAGGGGAAAAACTGTTTTTT,CAWGLPTREGEKLFF
TRBJ1-6,TRBV15,-,-,TGTGCCACCAGCAGAGAGGCGTGGGAGTCACCCCTCCACTTT,CATSREAWESPLHF
TRBJ1-1,TRBV19,-,-,TGTGCCAGTAGTATAAGGGGTCCCGGACGGGCGAACACTGAAGCTTTCTTT,CASSIRGPGRANTEAFF
TRBJ2-5,TRBV10-3,TRBD2,-,TGTGCCACCAGGACTAGCGGGGGCGCCAAAGAGACCCAGTACTTC,CATRTSGGAKETQYF